This TCR beta chain was found in a study of blood T cell repertoires in COVID-19. Study at large: There were acute and convalescent COVID-19 samples, and they came from the United States, Italy and Spain. Sample material is recorded as cDNA or gDNA derived from T cells, B-cell-depleted T cells, or PBMCs.

The authors' processing: Amplifying reference gene primers gave estimates of nucleated cell counts. Repertoires were generated with immunoSEQ multiplex PCR, while TCRdb's copy carries only in-frame clones and drops some. V, J and clone size reflect that table, while D and trimming were determined from the DNA. Of about 46,000 clones listed, 80% to 90% are singletons. CDR1 and CDR2 from the germline V gene are MDHEN and SYDVKM. CDR3 size: 14 residues. Germline trimming cut 6 bases from V and 7 bases from J; bases unmatched to any gene: 7. This sequence was found in a man aged 45 to 65 with acute or convalescent COVID-19. Sequenced: peripheral blood. This chain joins TRBV28 and TRBJ2-2; 8 bases line up with TRBD2. The CDR3: CASRRSGGGGELFF. CDR3 in DNA: TGTGCCAGCAGGCGGAGCGGGGGTGGCGGGGAGCTGTTTTTT.